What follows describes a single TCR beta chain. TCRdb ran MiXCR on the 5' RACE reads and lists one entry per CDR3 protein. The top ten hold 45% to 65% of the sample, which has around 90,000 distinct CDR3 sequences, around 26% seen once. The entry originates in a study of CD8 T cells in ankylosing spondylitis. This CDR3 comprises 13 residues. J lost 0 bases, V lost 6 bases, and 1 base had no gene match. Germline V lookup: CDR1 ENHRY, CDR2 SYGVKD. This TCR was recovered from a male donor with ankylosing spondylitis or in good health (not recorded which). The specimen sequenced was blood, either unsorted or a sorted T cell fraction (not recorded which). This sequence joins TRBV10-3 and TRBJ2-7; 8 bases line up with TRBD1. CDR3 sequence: CAIRDRDSYEQYF. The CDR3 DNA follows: TGTGCCATCAGGGACAGGGACTCCTACGAGCAGTACTTC.